One sample yielded the 31 T cell receptor beta chains listed below, sequenced in a study of type 1 and type 2 diabetes patients. PCR was run on genomic DNA. The TCR beta CDR3 region was amplified using 30 forward and 13 reverse primers. TCRdb processed the multiplex PCR reads anew with MiXCR; each CDR3 protein has one entry. The top ten hold about 13% of the sample, which has fewer than 300,000 distinct CDR3 sequences, roughly 50% seen once. Sequencing was done on a sample of peripheral blood mononuclear cells (PBMCs). The source is a young man with type 2 diabetes.

The V call is TRBV10-1, the J call TRBJ1-2; 7 bases align to TRBD1. Germline V CDR1 and CDR2: WNHNN, SYGVQD (reference sequence). CDR3 length: 15 residues. J gave up 7 bases and V 6 bases, and 14 bases lay outside the gene matches. The CDR3 region has the DNA TGCGCCAGCAGAATGGGACAGCTCTTGCTCTCTGGCTACACCTTC. As protein: CASRMGQLLLSGYTF.

The chain uses TRBV4-1 and TRBJ1-2; 10 nucleotides align to TRBD1. Germline V gives CDR1 MGHRA, CDR2 YSYEKL. The CDR3 contains 18 residues. Germline trimming cut 0 bases from V and 4 bases from J; bases unmatched to any gene: 11. CDR3 DNA sequence: TGCGCCAGCAGCCAAGAGGTGACAGGGGGCGGGGACGGCTATGGCTACACCTTC. It specifies CASSQEVTGGGDGYGYTF.

On this clonotype: An end of the junction does not agree with germline; a read error may underlie this. The CDR3 DNA sequence: TGCGCCAGCAGCCCCCGGGGGACAGCCAGCTATGGCCACACCTTC. Its translation: CASSPRGTASYGHTF. This sequence joins TRBV4-3 and TRBJ1-2; 7 bases match TRBD1. This CDR3 has 15 residues. The germline gives CDR1 LGHNA, CDR2 YSLEER.

This clonotype showed up many times. The rearrangement links TRBV19 to TRBJ2-7, with D maybe TRBD2 (5 bases). Trimming left V 5 bases short and J 2 bases short, with 13 bases between. The CDR3 contains 14 residues. The germline gives CDR1 LNHDA, CDR2 SQIVND (reference sequence). The CDR3 DNA reads as TGTGCCAGTAGTCTCTCCTCTAGCACCTACGAGCAGTACTTC. This sequence encodes CASSLSSSTYEQYF.

This clonotype was recorded a few times. V is TRBV14 and J is TRBJ1-2; D perhaps matches TRBD1 (6 bases). There are 13 residues in the CDR3. The V gene lost 2 bases and the J gene lost 5 bases, with 9 bases spanning the gap. Germline V gene lookup returns CDR1 SGHDN and CDR2 FVKESK. CDR3 nucleotides: TGTGCCAGCAGCCAAAGGACAGCGTATGGCTACACCTTC. The encoded protein is CASSQRTAYGYTF.

This chain links TRBV7-9 with TRBJ2-5, with TRBD1 as a possible D gene (6 bases). V lost 5 bases, J lost 5 bases, and 15 bases lay in between. The CDR3 is made up of 14 amino acids. CDR1 SEHNR and CDR2 FQNEAQ come from the germline V gene (reference sequence). The DNA of the CDR3 is TGTGCCAGCAGCCCGGGGACAAACGGCGAGACCCAGTACTTC. This sequence encodes CASSPGTNGETQYF.

This clonotype occurred a few times. V usage is TRBV7-2 and J usage is TRBJ2-7; D is possibly TRBD1 (5 bases). Germline CDR1 and CDR2: SGHTA and FQGNSA. The CDR3 has 14 residues. V lost 3 bases and J 9 bases, leaving 18 bases between the germline ends. This CDR3 reads CASSFKHDGQMQYF. CDR3 coding DNA: TGTGCCAGCAGCTTCAAACATGATGGACAAATGCAGTACTTC.

The V and J genes are TRBV28 and TRBJ1-1; D is possibly TRBD1 (5 bases). Deletions cut 7 bases from V and 2 bases from J, with 11 bases between. CDR1 and CDR2 (germline): MDHEN, SYDVKM. CDR3 size: 13 residues. The CDR3 loop is CASTGAANTEAFF. The DNA for the CDR3 is TGTGCCAGCACCGGGGCAGCCAACACTGAAGCTTTCTTT.

As for this clonotype: At one end, the junction sequence differs from germline, possibly due to a read error. J is TRBJ1-2 and V is TRBV9, with 9 positions matching TRBD1. The CDR3 contains 19 residues. Germline CDR1 is SGDLS and CDR2 is YYNGEE. The CDR3 bases are TGTGCCGGCAGCGCAAGCGGCACAGGGGGCGCCGATTTTCCATATGGCTACACCTTC. The encoded protein is CAGSASGTGGADFPYGYTF.

The chain couples TRBV6-1 to TRBJ1-1; D is uncertain. The germline V and J ends were trimmed by 0 bases and 12 bases, with 11 bases remaining between them. The CDR3 extends over 12 amino acids. Germline V gene data show CDR1 as MNHNS and CDR2 as SASEGT. The CDR3 loop is CASSEAGFMTFF. CDR3 nucleotides: TGTGCCAGCAGTGAAGCAGGGTTTATGACTTTCTTT.

This clonotype has just a few counts. The chain is built from TRBV19 and TRBJ2-3; TRBD1 agrees at 7 bases. With 5 bases clipped from V and 6 bases from J, the junction kept 5 bases outside the gene matches. The CDR3 covers 13 residues. CDR1 LNHDA and CDR2 SQIVND come from the germline V gene (reference sequence). This chain's CDR3 is CASSGGQVDTQYF. CDR3 DNA: TGTGCCAGTAGTGGCGGACAGGTTGATACGCAGTATTTT.

Regarding this clonotype: This could be a read error, since a much larger clone is one nucleotide away. In this CDR3 the conserved last residue, phenylalanine or tryptophan, is missing, so a read error is likely. V usage is TRBV15 and J usage is TRBJ2-5, with 14 bases identical to TRBD2. The CDR3 is made up of 18 amino acids. Germline V lookup: CDR1 LNHNV, CDR2 YYDKDF (reference sequence). V dropped 1 base and J dropped 2; count of bases not matched to a gene: 6. CDR3 in DNA: TGTGCCACCAGCAGAGGGGGACTAGCGGGGGCAACGCAAGAGACCCAGTACGTC. This sequence encodes CATSRGGLAGATQETQYV.

The chain joins TRBV19 to TRBJ1-4; D remains ambiguous. This CDR3 is 11 amino acids long. The germline V gene encodes CDR1 LNHDA and CDR2 SQIVND (reference sequence). V was clipped by 5 bases and J by 13 bases, with 11 bases between them. As DNA, the CDR3 is TGTGCCAGTAGTGGAGGACCCCGACTGTTTTTT. Its protein is CASSGGPRLFF.

This clonotype was seen a handful of times. The chain carries TRBV2 and TRBJ1-1, with D unclear. This CDR3 is 13 amino acids long. CDR1 SNHLY and CDR2 FYNNEI come from the germline V gene. Trimming cost V 4 bases and J 4 bases, with 10 bases left between them. This chain's CDR3 is CASSADRSTEAFF. CDR3 bases: TGTGCCAGCAGTGCTGACCGGAGCACTGAAGCTTTCTTT.

This rearrangement joins TRBV29-1 to TRBJ2-1, with 8 bases fitting TRBD2. This CDR3 comprises 14 residues. Germline loops: CDR1 SQVTM, CDR2 ANQGSEA. The V segment lost 4 bases and the J segment 9 bases; nucleotides outside the gene matches: 11. The CDR3 is CSVGTGGGGGEQFF. CDR3 in DNA: TGCAGCGTTGGGACGGGAGGGGGAGGCGGTGAGCAGTTCTTC.

The chain joins TRBV7-8 to TRBJ2-7; 7 nucleotides match TRBD2. The germline V gene has CDR1 SGHVS and CDR2 FQNEAQ. Trimming removed 5 bases from V and 4 bases from J; junction bases left unmatched: 5. The CDR3 sequence is 13 residues long. CDR3 bases: TGTGCCAGCAGCGGGCCGGGGGGTTACGAGCAGTACTTC. It yields the protein CASSGPGGYEQYF.

The V gene is TRBV14, the J gene TRBJ2-4; TRBD2 might be the D (7 bases). Per the germline V gene, CDR1 is SGHDN and CDR2 is FVKESK. The CDR3 spans 14 residues. Trimming took off 4 bases at V and 3 bases at J, with 10 bases between the two ends. The CDR3 loop is CASSRGGDKNIQYF. The CDR3 nucleotides are TGTGCCAGCAGCCGGGGGGGCGACAAAAACATTCAGTACTTC.

The J gene is TRBJ2-5, the V gene TRBV2, with D unclear. Judging by the DNA end, TRBJ2-1 fits better; the J call may be wrong. Germline CDR1 reads SNHLY; CDR2 reads FYNNEI. The CDR3 has 13 amino acids. The CDR3 loop reads CASSDSDYNEQFF. CDR3 nucleotides: TGTGCCAGCAGTGACTCCGACTACAATGAGCAGTTCTTC.

The chain employs TRBV10-3 and TRBJ2-7, with TRBD2 as a possible D gene (7 bases). Trimming pared 10 bases from V and 4 bases from J, leaving 20 bases between. The CDR3 has 14 residues. Germline V gives CDR1 ENHRY, CDR2 SYGVKD. CDR3 in DNA: TGTGCCACCACCCCCCGGGGGGCGCGGTACGAGCAGTACTTC. Protein: CATTPRGARYEQYF.

The rearrangement joins TRBV7-2 to TRBJ2-3; TRBD1 matches at 9 bases. Germline CDR1 SGHTA, CDR2 FQGNSA. The CDR3 has 15 amino acids. J was trimmed by 3 bases and V by 5 bases; bases with no gene match: 6. As DNA, the CDR3 is TGTGCCAGCAGCCCGGGACAGGGTATAACAGATACGCAGTATTTT. It yields the protein CASSPGQGITDTQYF.

This clonotype appeared a single time. A much larger clone lies a single base off, so this may be a read error. V is TRBV19 and J is TRBJ2-6; TRBD1 agrees at 7 bases. This CDR3 spans 15 amino acids. Germline lookup yields CDR1 LNHDA and CDR2 SQIVND (reference sequence). In DNA form, the CDR3 reads TGTACCAGTAGTTTACAGGGGTCGGGGGCCAACGTCCTGACTTTC. As protein: CTSSLQGSGANVLTF. The complete variable domain, with remaining parts taken from reference TRBV19 and TRBJ2-6, reads DGGITQSPKYLFRKEGQNVTLSCEQNLNHDAMYWYRQDPGQGLRLIYYSQIVNDFQKGDIAEGYSVSREKKESFPLTVTSAQKNPTAFYLCTSSLQGSGANVLTFGAGSRLTVL.

J is TRBJ2-1 and V is TRBV6-1, with 12 bases matching TRBD1. This CDR3 has 13 amino acids. The junction had 6 bases not matched to a gene; V was cut back by 10 bases and J by 8 bases. Germline CDR1 reads MNHNS; CDR2 reads SASEGT. CDR3 bases: TGTGCCACCTCAGGGACAGGGGGCTATGAGCAGTTCTTC. It codes for CATSGTGGYEQFF.

This chain connects TRBV2 to TRBJ1-1; D remains ambiguous. The CDR3 spans 13 residues. Germline-derived CDR1 and CDR2 are SNHLY and FYNNEI. V was pared by 8 bases and J by 3 bases, with 13 bases between. CDR3 region: CASSGRMDTEAFF. Here the CDR3 DNA reads TGTGCCAGCTCGGGCAGGATGGACACTGAAGCTTTCTTT.

CDR3 bases: TGTGCCAGCAGCGGAGCGGGGGCCTACTACGAGCAGTACTTC. It translates to CASSGAGAYYEQYF. The chain recombines TRBV25-1 with TRBJ2-7, with TRBD2 matching 8 bases. The CDR3 consists of 14 residues. CDR1 MGHDK and CDR2 SYGVNS come from the germline V gene. Losses at the gene ends were 6 bases for V and 3 bases for J; bases not matched to a gene: 7.

This clonotype has a single count. This rearrangement joins TRBV19 to TRBJ1-2; D is unresolved. Looked up from germline, CDR1 is LNHDA and CDR2 is SQIVND (reference sequence). The CDR3 totals 13 residues. Trimming took off 9 bases at V and 5 bases at J, with 16 bases between the two ends. As DNA, the CDR3 is TGTGCCAGCAGTCCCGGCGTACCTTATGGCTACACCTTC. It yields the protein CASSPGVPYGYTF.

The rearrangement uses TRBV19 and TRBJ2-1; D is unresolved. V was shortened by 4 bases and J by 6 bases, with 16 bases between the two germline ends. This CDR3 spans 15 amino acids. Looked up from germline, CDR1 is LNHDA and CDR2 is SQIVND (reference sequence). The CDR3 nucleotides read TGTGCCAGTAGTAATTTGTGGCAGAGTCTCAATGAGCAGTTCTTC. It encodes CASSNLWQSLNEQFF.

The chain carries TRBV7-4 and TRBJ2-7; TRBD2 aligns across 10 bases. Germline loops: CDR1 SGHVT, CDR2 SQSDAQ. Trimming removed 5 bases from V and 1 base from J; junction bases left unmatched: 5. The CDR3 is 15 residues long. For the CDR3, the DNA is TGTGCCAGCAGCGAGGGACTAGCGAGGTCCTACGAGCAGTACTTC. Translating gives CASSEGLARSYEQYF.

The chain is built from TRBV28 and TRBJ2-2, with D perhaps TRBD1 (6 bases). The V end was cut by 7 bases, the J end by 4 bases, with 10 bases between. This CDR3 region has 13 residues. The germline CDR1 and CDR2 sequences are MDHEN and SYDVKM. The CDR3 loop reads CASMGQLTGELFF. DNA for the CDR3: TGTGCCAGCATGGGACAACTCACCGGGGAGCTGTTTTTT.

This clonotype was counted a few times. The chain has TRBV28 and TRBJ1-2; no clear D. Germline V lookup: CDR1 MDHEN, CDR2 SYDVKM. This CDR3 contains 13 residues. The V end was cut by 6 bases, the J end by 4 bases, with 12 bases between. CDR3 nucleotides: TGTGCCAGCAGCACTCGACGGGCCTATGGCTACACCTTC. Its translation: CASSTRRAYGYTF.

V and J are TRBV7-3 and TRBJ2-2, with a tentative D call TRBD1 (6 bases). Germline V gene data show CDR1 as SGHTA and CDR2 as FQGTGA. V lost 9 bases to trimming and J lost 6 bases, with 17 bases between them. The CDR3 is 14 residues long. CDR3 DNA: TGTGCCAGTACTCGCAAACAGGGTGCCGGGGAGCTGTTTTTT. Amino acid sequence: CASTRKQGAGELFF. Full variable domain (rest looked up from reference TRBV7-3 and TRBJ2-2): GAGVSQTPSNKVTEKGKYVELRCDPISGHTALYWYRQSLGQGPEFLIYFQGTGAADDSGLPNDRFFAVRPEGSVSTLKIQRTERGDSAVYLCASTRKQGAGELFFGEGSRLTVL.

This chain links TRBV7-8 with TRBJ2-3; 13 bases align to TRBD2. With V trimmed by 7 bases and J by 5 bases, 6 bases remained unmatched. The CDR3 sequence is 15 residues long. Germline values: CDR1 SGHVS, CDR2 FQNEAQ. CDR3 in DNA: TGTGCCAGCAACCGAACTAGCGGGGGGGGAGATACGCAGTATTTT. It encodes CASNRTSGGGDTQYF. The variable domain in full, completed from reference TRBV7-8 and TRBJ2-3, reads GAGVSQSPRYKVAKRGQDVALRCDPISGHVSLFWYQQALGQGPEFLTYFQNEAQLDKSGLPSDRFFAERPEGSVSTLKIQRTQQEDSAVYLCASNRTSGGGDTQYFGPGTRLTVL.